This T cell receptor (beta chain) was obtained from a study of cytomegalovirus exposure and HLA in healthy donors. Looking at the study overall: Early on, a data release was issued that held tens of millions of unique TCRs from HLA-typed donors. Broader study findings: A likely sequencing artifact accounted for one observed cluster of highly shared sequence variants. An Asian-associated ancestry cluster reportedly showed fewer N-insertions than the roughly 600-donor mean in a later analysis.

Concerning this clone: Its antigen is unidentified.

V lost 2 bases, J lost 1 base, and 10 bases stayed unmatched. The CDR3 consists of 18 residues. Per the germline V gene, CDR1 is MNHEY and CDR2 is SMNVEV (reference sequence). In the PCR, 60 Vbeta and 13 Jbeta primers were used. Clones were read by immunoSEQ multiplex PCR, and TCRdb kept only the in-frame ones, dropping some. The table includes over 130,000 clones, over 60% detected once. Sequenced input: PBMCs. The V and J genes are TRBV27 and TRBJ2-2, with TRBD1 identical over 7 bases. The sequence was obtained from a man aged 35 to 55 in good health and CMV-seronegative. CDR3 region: CASSLRVHRDRNTGELFF. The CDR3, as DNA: TGTGCCAGCAGTTTAAGGGTCCACCGGGACAGGAACACCGGGGAGCTGTTTTTT.